The rows below give T cell receptor beta chains drawn from one sample of a study of CD8 T cells in ankylosing spondylitis. TCRdb used MiXCR to reprocess the 5' RACE reads, holding one entry per CDR3 protein. This sample has about 160,000 distinct CDR3 sequences, with around 20% found just once. What was sequenced was blood, either unsorted or a sorted T cell fraction (not recorded which). The receptors originated from a male donor with ankylosing spondylitis or in good health (not recorded which). CDR3s include the opening cysteine and the closing phenylalanine or tryptophan. Fields, in order: V gene, D gene, J gene, clone size, CDR3 protein, CDR3 DNA. A D gene is named only where the DNA matches it firmly. Clone size is not always given. Where it is, it says once, few, many or a class for expanded clones.

TRBV5-1	TRBD1	TRBJ2-1	NA	CASSLRQGGYNEQFF	TGCGCCAGCAGCCTGCGACAGGGGGGTTACAATGAGCAGTTCTTC
TRBV6-2/TRBV6-3	NA	TRBJ2-2	medium-sized	CASFIASGELFF	TGTGCCAGCTTTATAGCATCCGGGGAGCTGTTTTTT
TRBV28	NA	TRBJ2-3	NA	CASKRGGSTDTQYF	TGTGCCAGCAAAAGGGGGGGAAGCACAGATACGCAGTATTTT
TRBV3-1	NA	TRBJ2-7	few	CASRPRIQGPSYEQYF	TGTGCCAGCAGGCCAAGAATACAGGGCCCTTCCTACGAGCAGTACTTC
TRBV20-1	TRBD2	TRBJ2-1	many	CSARDLTAGASWGEQFF	TGCAGTGCTAGAGATTTGACAGCGGGAGCCTCCTGGGGTGAGCAGTTCTTC
TRBV19	NA	TRBJ1-2	many	CASSIMASGYTF	TGTGCCAGTTCTATAATGGCGTCTGGCTACACCTTC
TRBV29-1	NA	TRBJ2-1	medium-sized	CSVQGVLGTYNEQFF	TGCAGCGTCCAAGGGGTTCTAGGAACATACAATGAGCAGTTCTTC
TRBV7-9	NA	TRBJ2-3	NA	CASSLIGFTDTQYF	TGTGCCAGCAGCTTAATAGGGTTTACAGATACGCAGTATTTT
TRBV20-1	TRBD1	TRBJ1-1	many	CRATGGVDTEAFF	TGCAGGGCCACAGGGGGCGTTGACACTGAAGCTTTCTTT
TRBV28	NA	TRBJ2-4	few	CASRSDMGQYF	TGTGCCAGCAGATCCGACATGGGCCAGTACTTC
TRBV7-9	NA	TRBJ1-1	NA	CASSSYGSTGLSEAFF	TGTGCCAGCAGCTCGTATGGGAGCACGGGTCTGTCTGAAGCTTTCTTT
TRBV7-9	NA	TRBJ2-2	NA	CASSSDTVNTGELFF	TGTGCCAGCAGCTCCGACACAGTAAACACCGGGGAGCTGTTTTTT
TRBV5-1	TRBD2	TRBJ2-1	many	CASSLSSGNSYNEQFF	TGCGCCAGCAGCTTGTCTAGCGGGAACTCCTACAATGAGCAGTTCTTC
TRBV3-1	TRBD2	TRBJ2-3	NA	CASSPGPSGSLTDTQYF	TGTGCCAGCAGCCCCGGCCCTAGCGGGAGCTTGACAGATACGCAGTATTTT
TRBV24-1	NA	TRBJ2-1	many	CATSGMQGAYNEQFF	TGTGCCACCAGTGGGATGCAGGGCGCCTACAATGAGCAGTTCTTC
TRBV12-3/TRBV12-4	TRBD1	TRBJ2-7	many	CASSRDRYYEQYF	TGTGCCAGCAGCCGGGACAGGTACTACGAGCAGTACTTC
TRBV5-1	TRBD2	TRBJ2-7	few	CASSLGLAGGTEQYF	TGCGCCAGCAGCTTAGGACTAGCGGGAGGAACCGAGCAGTACTTC
TRBV12-3/TRBV12-4	NA	TRBJ2-7	NA	CASSSPSRGSYEQYF	TGTGCCAGCAGTTCCCCTTCCCGGGGATCCTACGAGCAGTACTTC
TRBV28	NA	TRBJ1-5	NA	CASSPRNYNQPQHF	TGTGCCAGCAGCCCGAGAAATTACAATCAGCCCCAGCATTTT
TRBV20-1	TRBD2	TRBJ2-3	medium-sized	CSASLAGHTDTQYF	TGCAGTGCTAGCTTAGCGGGACACACAGATACGCAGTATTTT
TRBV27	NA	TRBJ1-4	NA	CASSLGRGVWEKLFF	TGTGCCAGCAGTTTAGGGCGCGGGGTTTGGGAAAAACTGTTTTTT
TRBV28	TRBD2	TRBJ2-1	few	CASTPGGSTHNEQFF	TGTGCCAGCACCCCTGGCGGGAGTACCCACAATGAGCAGTTCTTC
TRBV20-1	TRBD1	TRBJ1-1	NA	CSALRQGALQNTEAFF	TGCAGTGCCCTAAGGCAGGGGGCGTTACAGAACACTGAAGCTTTCTTT
TRBV20-1	NA	TRBJ1-4	NA	CSARPQGLDEKLFF	TGCAGTGCTCGACCTCAGGGACTTGATGAAAAACTGTTTTTT
TRBV9	NA	TRBJ2-2	many	CASGDSLNTGELFF	TGTGCCAGCGGCGACAGTCTCAACACCGGGGAGCTGTTTTTT
TRBV29-1	TRBD2	TRBJ2-1	few	CSVESGMNYNEQFF	TGCAGCGTTGAGAGCGGGATGAACTACAATGAGCAGTTCTTC
TRBV7-9	TRBD1	TRBJ2-1	NA	CASIETGQSSYNEQFF	TGTGCCAGCATCGAGACAGGGCAAAGCTCCTACAATGAGCAGTTCTTC
TRBV7-2	NA	TRBJ1-1	NA	CASSLGAGMNTEAFF	TGTGCCAGCAGCTTAGGTGCCGGAATGAACACTGAAGCTTTCTTT
TRBV11-2	NA	TRBJ2-1	few	CASSLRGAISMVNEQFF	TGTGCCAGCAGCTTGAGAGGTGCTATTTCGATGGTCAATGAGCAGTTCTTC
TRBV5-1	NA	TRBJ2-2	many	CASSWELLANTGELFF	TGCGCCAGCAGCTGGGAGCTACTCGCGAACACCGGGGAGCTGTTTTTT
TRBV12-3/TRBV12-4	NA	TRBJ2-7	few	CASSPPRGARYEQYF	TGTGCCAGCAGTCCGCCTCGAGGGGCGCGGTACGAGCAGTACTTC
TRBV19	TRBD1	TRBJ1-6	few	CASGQGGDNSPLHF	TGTGCCAGTGGACAGGGAGGCGATAATTCACCCCTCCACTTT
TRBV20-1	NA	TRBJ1-1	few	CSATTGLPGTEAFF	TGCAGTGCGACGACTGGCCTACCTGGCACTGAAGCTTTCTTT
TRBV5-1	TRBD2	TRBJ2-2	NA	CASSRTSGSGNTGELFF	TGCGCCAGCAGCCGGACTAGCGGGAGTGGAAACACCGGGGAGCTGTTTTTT
TRBV20-1	NA	TRBJ1-1	many	CSARVGHSNTEAFF	TGCAGTGCTAGAGTTGGACACTCGAACACTGAAGCTTTCTTT
TRBV4-1	NA	TRBJ1-5	many	CASSAGHYSNQPQHF	TGCGCCAGCAGCGCGGGACACTATAGCAATCAGCCCCAGCATTTT
TRBV5-1	NA	TRBJ2-1	many	CASSLAVSSYNEQFF	TGCGCCAGCAGCTTGGCTGTAAGCTCCTACAATGAGCAGTTCTTC
TRBV11-2	NA	TRBJ1-4	NA	CASSLDVQKLFF	TGTGCCAGCAGCTTAGACGTCCAAAAACTGTTTTTT
TRBV20-1	TRBD2	TRBJ2-2	many	CSAPGLAGEVAGELFF	TGCAGTGCTCCGGGACTAGCGGGAGAAGTTGCCGGGGAGCTGTTTTTT
TRBV5-6	TRBD1	TRBJ1-4	few	CASSLATGDEKLFF	TGTGCCAGCAGCTTGGCGACAGGGGATGAAAAACTGTTTTTT
TRBV12-5	NA	TRBJ2-2	many	CASGLQTREVAGELFF	TGTGCTAGTGGTTTACAAACTAGGGAGGTCGCCGGGGAGCTGTTTTTT
TRBV27	TRBD1	TRBJ1-5	many	CASRLQGDQPQHF	TGTGCCAGCAGATTACAGGGGGATCAGCCCCAGCATTTT
TRBV7-3	NA	TRBJ1-5	NA	CASSSGPWVGQINQPQHF	TGTGCCAGCAGCTCCGGACCCTGGGTCGGACAGATCAATCAGCCCCAGCATTTT
TRBV20-1	NA	TRBJ2-1	many	CSAKGGVGGEQFF	TGCAGTGCAAAAGGGGGGGTAGGGGGTGAGCAGTTCTTC